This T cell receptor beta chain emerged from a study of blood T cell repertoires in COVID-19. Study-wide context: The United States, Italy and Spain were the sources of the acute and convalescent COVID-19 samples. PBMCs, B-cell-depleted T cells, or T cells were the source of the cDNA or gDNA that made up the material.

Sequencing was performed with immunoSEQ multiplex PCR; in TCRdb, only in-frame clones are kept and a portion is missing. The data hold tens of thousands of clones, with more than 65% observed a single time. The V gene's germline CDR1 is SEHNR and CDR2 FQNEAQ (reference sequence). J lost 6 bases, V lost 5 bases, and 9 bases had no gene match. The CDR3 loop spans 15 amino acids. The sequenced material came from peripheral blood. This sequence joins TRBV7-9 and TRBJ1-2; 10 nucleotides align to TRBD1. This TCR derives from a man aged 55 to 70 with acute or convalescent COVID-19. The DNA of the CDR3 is TGTGCCAGCAGCGTTAGTGCCGGGACAGGGGATGGCTACACCTTC. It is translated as CASSVSAGTGDGYTF.